This TCR beta chain is drawn from a study of blood T cell repertoires in COVID-19. As for the study in general: COVID-19 samples, acute and convalescent, were from the United States, Italy and Spain. PBMCs, B-cell-depleted T cells, or T cells provided the cDNA or gDNA that made up the material.

Seattle patients were enrolled during active infection and followed longitudinally. As handled by the study authors: Scientists estimated how many nucleated cells there were by amplifying reference gene primers. The data were produced by immunoSEQ multiplex PCR, yet TCRdb's version contains in-frame clones alone and is incomplete. The V and J calls and clone size were taken over from that table, and D and trimming were inferred from the DNA. The sample records 300,000 or so clones, 90% to 95% being singletons. Sequences were obtained from peripheral blood. The TCR was taken from a woman aged 25 to 45 with COVID-19, enrolled during active disease.

The CDR3: CASSPPTRTGELFF. DNA of the CDR3: TGTGCCAGCTCACCACCCACTAGGACCGGGGAGCTGTTTTTT. The chain links TRBV18 to TRBJ2-2; D possibly corresponds to TRBD2 (5 bases). The V end lost 0 bases, the J end lost 5 bases, and 7 bases lay between the germline ends. The CDR3 runs to 14 residues. Looked up from germline, CDR1 is KGHSH and CDR2 is LQKENI.